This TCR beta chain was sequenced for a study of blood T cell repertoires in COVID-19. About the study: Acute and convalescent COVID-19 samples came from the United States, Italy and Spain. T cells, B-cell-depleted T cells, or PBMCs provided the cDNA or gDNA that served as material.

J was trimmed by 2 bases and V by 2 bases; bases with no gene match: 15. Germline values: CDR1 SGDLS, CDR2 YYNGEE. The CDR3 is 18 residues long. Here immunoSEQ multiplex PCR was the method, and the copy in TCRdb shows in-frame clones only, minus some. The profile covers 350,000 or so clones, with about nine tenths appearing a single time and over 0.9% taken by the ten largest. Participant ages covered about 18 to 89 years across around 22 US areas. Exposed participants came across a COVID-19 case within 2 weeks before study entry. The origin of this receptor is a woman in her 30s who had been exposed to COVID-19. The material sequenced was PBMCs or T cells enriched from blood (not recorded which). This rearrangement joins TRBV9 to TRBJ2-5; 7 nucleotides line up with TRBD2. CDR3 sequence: CASSVAARASGYQETQYF. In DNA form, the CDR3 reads TGTGCCAGCAGCGTGGCCGCCCGGGCTAGCGGATATCAAGAGACCCAGTACTTC. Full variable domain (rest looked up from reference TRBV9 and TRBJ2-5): DSGVTQTPKHLITATGQRVTLRCSPRSGDLSVYWYQQSLDQGLQFLIQYYNGEERAKGNILERFSAQQFPDLHSELNLSSLELGDSALYFCASSVAARASGYQETQYFGPGTRLLVL.